The 26 T cell receptor beta chains presented below share a single source sample, sequenced in a study of cytomegalovirus exposure and HLA in healthy donors. Primers included in the PCR were 60 Vbeta and 13 Jbeta primers. Using immunoSEQ multiplex PCR, the repertoire was profiled, and TCRdb retains in-frame clones only, with some absent. Altogether about 210,000 clones are present, approximately 79% being singletons, with the ten largest covering roughly 1.9%. The sequencing sample was made of PBMCs. The source of these receptors is a male donor in good health and CMV-seronegative.

CDR3 coding DNA: TGCGCCAGCAGCTTGGTTGTGACAGGGGCTTCCGAGCAGTACTTC. Its protein is CASSLVVTGASEQYF. The rearrangement uses TRBV5-1 and TRBJ2-7, with 8 nucleotides matching TRBD1. The V gene end was trimmed by 0 bases and the J gene end by 6 bases; junction bases not matched to a gene: 8. This CDR3 contains 15 residues. Per germline, CDR1 SGHRS and CDR2 YFSETQ.

The chain employs TRBV7-9 and TRBJ1-1; 8 bases align to TRBD1. V dropped 1 base and J dropped 4; count of bases not matched to a gene: 8. CDR1 and CDR2 (germline): SEHNR, FQNEAQ (reference sequence). There are 16 residues in the CDR3. The CDR3 coding sequence is TGTGCCAGCAGCTTAGGCGGCAGGGGGCTGGCCACTGAAGCTTTCTTT. Encoded protein: CASSLGGRGLATEAFF.

The chain uses TRBV7-2 and TRBJ1-3; 10 nucleotides line up with TRBD1. The CDR3 loop spans 19 amino acids. Germline CDR1 reads SGHTA; CDR2 reads FQGNSA. The J segment lost 5 bases and the V segment lost 1 base, leaving 14 bases of the junction unmatched. The CDR3 bases are TGTGCCAGCAGCTTAGATCCCCCGGGGGCGGACAGGGGGAGAAACACCATATATTTT. It codes for CASSLDPPGADRGRNTIYF.

For the CDR3, the DNA is TGTGCCAGCAGCTTAGGGACTAGCGCGAACACCGGGGAGCTGTTTTTT. This codes for CASSLGTSANTGELFF. The chain is built from TRBV7-6 and TRBJ2-2, with TRBD2 identical over 9 bases. V trimming: 1 base; J trimming: 0 bases; junction bases outside the gene matches: 0. This CDR3 region has 16 residues. The germline V gene has CDR1 SGHVS and CDR2 FNYEAQ.

This chain uses TRBV5-1 with TRBJ2-7; the D gene is possibly TRBD2 (6 bases). Germline-derived CDR1 and CDR2 are SGHRS and YFSETQ. CDR3 length equals 13 residues. Trimming removed 2 bases from V and 2 bases from J, with 8 bases in between. The CDR3 loop is CASSFSGTYEQYF. The CDR3 coding sequence is TGCGCCAGCAGCTTTAGCGGTACCTACGAGCAGTACTTC.

The chain uses TRBV5-1 and TRBJ1-4; D gene unclear. CDR1 and CDR2 from the germline V gene are SGHRS and YFSETQ. Deletions cut 4 bases from V and 8 bases from J, with 12 bases between. CDR3 length: 13 amino acids. The CDR3 loop is CASSLGSREKLFF. CDR3 coding DNA: TGCGCCAGCAGCCTGGGGAGTCGGGAAAAACTGTTTTTT.

This clone was counted a few times. The rearrangement joins TRBV25-1 to TRBJ1-1, with a tentative D call TRBD1 (5 bases). V dropped 2 bases and J dropped 5 bases, with 6 bases sitting between them. The CDR3 runs 12 residues. The germline gives CDR1 MGHDK, CDR2 SYGVNS. CDR3 in amino acids: CASSEQGTEAFF. CDR3 in DNA: TGTGCCAGCAGTGAACAGGGAACTGAAGCTTTCTTT.

This chain uses TRBV7-3 with TRBJ2-2, with 8 bases aligning to TRBD2. Losses at the gene ends were 5 bases for V and 0 bases for J; bases not matched to a gene: 2. Germline CDR1 is SGHTA and CDR2 is FQGTGA. The CDR3 has 15 amino acids. The CDR3 nucleotides read TGTGCCAGCAGCCGGGGGGGTACGAACACCGGGGAGCTGTTTTTT. Translating gives CASSRGGTNTGELFF.

Notes on this clone: Other DNA sequences from this sample encode an identical CDR3 as well. This sequence joins TRBV28 and TRBJ2-3; perhaps TRBD2 as D (6 bases). This CDR3 is 14 amino acids long. Trimming pared 2 bases from V and 0 bases from J, leaving 6 bases between. CDR1 MDHEN and CDR2 SYDVKM come from the germline V gene. CDR3 amino acids: CASSLAGSTDTQYF. CDR3 nucleotides: TGTGCCAGCAGTTTAGCGGGGAGCACAGATACGCAGTATTTT.

J is TRBJ1-1 and V is TRBV7-2; D is perhaps TRBD1 (5 bases). The length of the CDR3 is 13 residues. CDR1 is SGHTA, CDR2 FQGNSA, per germline. V gave up 8 bases and J gave up 0 bases, with 10 bases separating them. CDR3 coding DNA: TGTGCCAGCGGACACTTCATGAACACTGAAGCTTTCTTT. Translating it yields CASGHFMNTEAFF. Together with reference TRBV7-2 and TRBJ1-1, the CDR3 gives the full variable domain: GAGVSQSPSNKVTEKGKDVELRCDPISGHTALYWYRQSLGQGLEFLIYFQGNSAPDKSGLPSDRFSAERTGGSVSTLTIQRTQQEDSAVYLCASGHFMNTEAFFGQGTRLTVV.

The chain uses TRBV2 and TRBJ2-7; 8 bases align to TRBD2. With V trimmed by 6 bases and J by 3 bases, 13 bases remained unmatched. The length of the CDR3 is 16 residues. CDR1 and CDR2 (germline): SNHLY, FYNNEI. CDR3 in DNA: TGTGCCAGCAGCCTACACGGGGGGGATGACGTCTACGAGCAGTACTTC. Amino acid sequence: CASSLHGGDDVYEQYF.

The rearrangement uses TRBV7-2 and TRBJ1-1; 7 positions match TRBD1. The CDR3 covers 13 residues. V shed 4 bases, J shed 5 bases, and the junction held 4 bases outside the gene matches. CDR1 is SGHTA, CDR2 FQGNSA, per germline. The CDR3 sequence is CASSYQGQTEAFF. The CDR3 DNA sequence: TGTGCCAGCAGCTACCAGGGACAGACTGAAGCTTTCTTT.

This chain links TRBV18 with TRBJ2-5, with 7 bases identical to TRBD1. The germline CDR1 and CDR2 sequences are KGHSH and LQKENI. V lost 4 bases to trimming and J lost 5 bases; unmatched junction nucleotides: 7. This CDR3 is built from 14 residues. As DNA, the CDR3 is TGTGCCAGCTCACTCCCGACAGGGAGCGAGACCCAGTACTTC. The encoded protein is CASSLPTGSETQYF. The full variable domain, with the rest looked up from reference TRBV18 and TRBJ2-5, is NAGVMQNPRHLVRRRGQEARLRCSPMKGHSHVYWYRQLPEEGLKFMVYLQKENIIDESGMPKERFSAEFPKEGPSILRIQQVVRGDSAAYFCASSLPTGSETQYFGPGTRLLVL.

V gene TRBV5-1 combines with J gene TRBJ2-7; weak D call: TRBD1 (5 bases). This CDR3 has 14 amino acids. The V gene's germline CDR1 is SGHRS and CDR2 YFSETQ. With 0 bases removed from V and 5 bases from J, the gap between germline ends came to 12 bases. The CDR3 is CASSLDGAGNEQYF. The CDR3 nucleotides read TGCGCCAGCAGCTTGGATGGGGCAGGGAACGAGCAGTACTTC.

The gene calls are TRBV15 and TRBJ2-5; weak D call: TRBD1 (6 bases). Germline V CDR1 and CDR2: LNHNV, YYDKDF (reference sequence). The CDR3 consists of 15 residues. Trimming removed 3 bases at V and 5 bases at J, with 16 bases between. CDR3 protein: CATSSMGSGQETQYF. DNA for the CDR3: TGTGCCACCAGCAGTATGGGGTCTGGACAGGAGACCCAGTACTTC.

The gene calls are TRBV15 and TRBJ1-5; D is uncertain. This CDR3 comprises 13 residues. The germline V gene has CDR1 LNHNV and CDR2 YYDKDF (reference sequence). The V end lost 0 bases, the J end lost 4 bases, and 4 bases lay between the germline ends. The CDR3, as DNA: TGTGCCACCAGCAGAGATGAGAATCAGCCCCAGCATTTT. Translating gives CATSRDENQPQHF.

The gene calls are TRBV7-3 and TRBJ1-4; maybe TRBD1 (5 bases). This CDR3 comprises 14 residues. Germline CDR1 SGHTA, CDR2 FQGTGA. Trimming cost V 4 bases and J 7 bases, with 13 bases left between them. This chain's CDR3 is CASSSGTRGEKLFF. The DNA of the CDR3 is TGTGCCAGCAGCTCTGGAACAAGGGGTGAAAAACTGTTTTTT.

The chain links TRBV7-9 to TRBJ1-3; D is uncertain. The germline V gene has CDR1 SEHNR and CDR2 FQNEAQ (reference sequence). The CDR3 is made up of 15 amino acids. V lost 5 bases and J 0 bases, leaving 11 bases between the germline ends. CDR3 in DNA: TGTGCCAGCAGCCTCCGGGAGCACTCTGGAAACACCATATATTTT. Translating it yields CASSLREHSGNTIYF.

V and J are TRBV27 and TRBJ1-2; perhaps TRBD1 as D (6 bases). Germline loops: CDR1 MNHEY, CDR2 SMNVEV (reference sequence). The V end was cut by 3 bases, the J end by 9 bases, with 23 bases between. The CDR3 extends over 16 amino acids. Here the CDR3 reads CASSLDPGETPGRYTF. The CDR3 coding sequence is TGTGCCAGCAGTTTGGACCCAGGGGAGACCCCGGGTCGCTACACCTTC.

This chain joins TRBV10-3 and TRBJ1-1; 10 nucleotides agree with TRBD1. The J segment lost 0 bases and the V segment lost 10 bases, leaving 8 bases of the junction unmatched. The CDR3 loop spans 15 amino acids. Germline lookup yields CDR1 ENHRY and CDR2 SYGVKD. The CDR3 loop reads CASVPGQGMNTEAFF. CDR3 DNA: TGTGCCAGCGTCCCGGGACAGGGGATGAACACTGAAGCTTTCTTT.

This chain uses TRBV29-1 with TRBJ1-1; D is possibly TRBD1 (5 bases). Germline V CDR1 and CDR2: SQVTM, ANQGSEA. The V end lost 6 bases, the J end lost 1 base, and 9 bases lay between the germline ends. CDR3 length: 12 residues. The CDR3 coding sequence is TGCAGCGTCCCCAGGGAGAACACTGAAGCTTTCTTT. Translation gives CSVPRENTEAFF.

The rearrangement uses TRBV4-2 and TRBJ2-2; TRBD2 matches at 14 bases. CDR1 and CDR2 from the germline V gene are LGHNA and YNFKEQ. This CDR3 region has 17 residues. Trimming removed 8 bases from V and 5 bases from J; junction bases left unmatched: 10. In DNA form, the CDR3 reads TGTGCCAGCGAAGAGGCGGGACTAGCGGGAGTTACCGGGGAGCTGTTTTTT. Translating gives CASEEAGLAGVTGELFF.

The J gene is TRBJ2-1, the V gene TRBV2, with 7 bases aligning to TRBD2. This CDR3 is 15 amino acids long. Looked up from germline, CDR1 is SNHLY and CDR2 is FYNNEI. J gave up 5 bases and V 3 bases, and 7 bases lay outside the gene matches. For the CDR3, the DNA is TGTGCCAGCAGTGACCTGCCTAGCGGCCACAATGAGCAGTTCTTC. Protein sequence: CASSDLPSGHNEQFF.

As to this clone: The same CDR3 is also encoded by other DNA sequences in this sample. J is TRBJ2-7 and V is TRBV6-4; D may be TRBD2 (6 bases). Germline CDR1 is MRHNA and CDR2 is SNTAGT. The CDR3 is 13 amino acids. Trimming shortened V by 3 bases and J by 6 bases, and 12 bases separated the two germline ends. The CDR3 nucleotides are TGTGCCAGCAGTGAGATAGACGGGGGCGAGCAGTACTTC. Protein product: CASSEIDGGEQYF.

This chain links TRBV6-5 with TRBJ1-2, with TRBD1 matching over 7 bases. Trimming removed 8 bases from V and 4 bases from J; junction bases left unmatched: 10. Germline lookup yields CDR1 MNHEY and CDR2 SVGAGI. CDR3 length: 14 residues. In DNA, the CDR3 is TGTGCCAGCGGAGGGACAGATCATCCCTATGGCTACACCTTC. Its protein product is CASGGTDHPYGYTF.

The chain combines TRBV2 with TRBJ1-5, with 8 bases lining up with TRBD1. V lost 3 bases and J lost 6; bases outside the gene matches: 10. CDR3 length: 16 amino acids. Germline CDR1 and CDR2: SNHLY and FYNNEI. This CDR3 is CASSDSTGVVGQPQHF. The CDR3 nucleotides read TGTGCCAGCAGTGACTCGACAGGGGTAGTCGGTCAGCCCCAGCATTTT.